The TCR beta chain described here comes from a study of T cells after yellow fever vaccination. General observations from the study: Boosting was followed by the reappearance of most primary-vaccination clones (around 96% CD4, about 88% CD8). It was a weaker secondary response, yet one that peaked faster, at day 5 versus 15.

Generation of TCR cDNA used 5'RACE template switching (which added a universal primer site and UMIs). TCRdb independently ran MiXCR on the 5' RACE reads; one entry per CDR3 protein. The sample lists 200,000 to 300,000 distinct CDR3 sequences; under 15% were seen once. Trimming took 5 bases from V and 7 from J; bases not matched to a gene: 5. CDR3 length equals 14 residues. CDR1 is SGHTA and CDR2 is FQGNSA in the germline V gene. Points on this clonotype: Its antigen is currently unknown.

The chain is built from TRBV7-2 and TRBJ1-5; TRBD1 agrees at 10 bases. The input for sequencing was CD4+ T cells sorted from PBMCs, taken 45 days after the yellow fever booster vaccination. The TCR comes from a man aged 25 to 40 who received the YFV17D yellow fever vaccine. CDR3 DNA sequence: TGTGCCAGCAGCGCGACAGGGGGCGGGCAGCCCCAGCATTTT. It codes for CASSATGGGQPQHF.